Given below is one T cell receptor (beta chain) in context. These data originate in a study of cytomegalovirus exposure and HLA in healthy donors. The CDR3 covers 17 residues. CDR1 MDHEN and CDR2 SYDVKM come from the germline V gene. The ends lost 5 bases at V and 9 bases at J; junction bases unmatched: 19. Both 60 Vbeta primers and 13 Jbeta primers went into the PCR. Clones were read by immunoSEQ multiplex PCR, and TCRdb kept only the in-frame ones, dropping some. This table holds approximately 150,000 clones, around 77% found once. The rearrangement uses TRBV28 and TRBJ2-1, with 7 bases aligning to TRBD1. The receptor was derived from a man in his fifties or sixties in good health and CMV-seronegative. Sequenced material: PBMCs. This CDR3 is CASSKYRGRGRRGEQFF. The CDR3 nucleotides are TGTGCCAGCAGTAAATATAGGGGGCGAGGTAGAAGGGGTGAGCAGTTCTTC. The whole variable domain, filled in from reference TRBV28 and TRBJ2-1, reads DVKVTQSSRYLVKRTGEKVFLECVQDMDHENMFWYRQDPGLGLRLIYFSYDVKMKEKGDIPEGYSVSREKKERFSLILESASTNQTSMYLCASSKYRGRGRRGEQFFGPGTRLTVL.